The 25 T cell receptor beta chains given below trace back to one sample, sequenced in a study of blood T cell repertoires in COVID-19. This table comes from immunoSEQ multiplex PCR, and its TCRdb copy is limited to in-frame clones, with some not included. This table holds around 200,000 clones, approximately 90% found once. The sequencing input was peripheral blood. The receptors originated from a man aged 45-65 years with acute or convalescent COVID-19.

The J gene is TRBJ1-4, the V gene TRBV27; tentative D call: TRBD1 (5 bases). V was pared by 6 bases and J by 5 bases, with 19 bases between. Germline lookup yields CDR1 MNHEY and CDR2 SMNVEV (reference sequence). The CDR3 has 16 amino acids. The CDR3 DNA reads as TGTGCCAGCAGCCCCGAAGGGGTAGTGTCGAATGAAAAACTGTTTTTT. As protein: CASSPEGVVSNEKLFF.

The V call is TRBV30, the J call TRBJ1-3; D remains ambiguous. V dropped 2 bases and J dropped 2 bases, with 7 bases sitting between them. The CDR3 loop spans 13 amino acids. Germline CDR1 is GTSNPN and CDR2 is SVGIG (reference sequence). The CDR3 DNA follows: TGTGCCTGGAGTCCGCGGACTGGAAACACCATATATTTT. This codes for CAWSPRTGNTIYF.

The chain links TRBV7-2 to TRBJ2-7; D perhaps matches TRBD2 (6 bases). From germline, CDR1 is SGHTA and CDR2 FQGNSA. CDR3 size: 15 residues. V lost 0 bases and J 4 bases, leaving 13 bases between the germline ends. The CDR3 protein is CASSLAGGRVYEQYF. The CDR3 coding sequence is TGTGCCAGCAGCTTAGCGGGGGGTAGGGTGTACGAGCAGTACTTC.

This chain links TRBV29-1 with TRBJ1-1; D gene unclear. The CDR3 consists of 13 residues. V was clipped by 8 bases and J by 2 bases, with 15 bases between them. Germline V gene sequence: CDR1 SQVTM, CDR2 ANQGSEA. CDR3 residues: CSSEVGQNTEAFF. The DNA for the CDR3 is TGCAGCTCCGAGGTAGGCCAAAACACTGAAGCTTTCTTT.

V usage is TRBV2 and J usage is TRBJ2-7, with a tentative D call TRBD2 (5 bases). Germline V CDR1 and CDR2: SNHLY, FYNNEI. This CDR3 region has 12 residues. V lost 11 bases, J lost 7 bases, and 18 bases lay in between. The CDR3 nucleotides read TGTGCCGGCCGCCCGGAGGCGAGGGAGCAGTACTTC. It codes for CAGRPEAREQYF.

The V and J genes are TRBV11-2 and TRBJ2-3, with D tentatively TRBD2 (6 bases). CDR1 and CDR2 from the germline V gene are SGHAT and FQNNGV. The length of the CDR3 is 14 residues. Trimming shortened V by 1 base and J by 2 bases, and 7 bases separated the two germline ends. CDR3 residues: CASSLGGITDTQYF. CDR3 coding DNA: TGTGCCAGCAGCTTAGGCGGGATCACAGATACGCAGTATTTT. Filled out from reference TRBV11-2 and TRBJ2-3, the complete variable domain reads EAGVAQSPRYKIIEKRQSVAFWCNPISGHATLYWYQQILGQGPKLLIQFQNNGVVDDSQLPKDRFSAERLKGVDSTLKIQPAKLEDSAVYLCASSLGGITDTQYFGPGTRLTVL.

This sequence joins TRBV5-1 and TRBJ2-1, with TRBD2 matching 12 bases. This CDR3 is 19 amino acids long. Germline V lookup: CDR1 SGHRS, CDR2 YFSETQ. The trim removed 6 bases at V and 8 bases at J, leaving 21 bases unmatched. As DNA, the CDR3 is TGCGCCAGCACCCCACGGGGTCTTGGGATACTAGCGGGGGGCGATGAGCAGTTCTTC. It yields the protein CASTPRGLGILAGGDEQFF.

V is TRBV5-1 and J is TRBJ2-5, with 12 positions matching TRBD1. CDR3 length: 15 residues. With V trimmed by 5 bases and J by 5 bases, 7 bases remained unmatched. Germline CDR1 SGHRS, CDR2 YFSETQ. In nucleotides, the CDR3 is TGCGCCAGCAGTCCCGGGACAGGGGGCAAGGAGACCCAGTACTTC. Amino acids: CASSPGTGGKETQYF.

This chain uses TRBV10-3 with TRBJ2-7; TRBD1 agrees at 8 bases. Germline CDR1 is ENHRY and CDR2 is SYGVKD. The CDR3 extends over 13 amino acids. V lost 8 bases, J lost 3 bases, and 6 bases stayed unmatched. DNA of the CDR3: TGTGCCATCGCTGGACAGGGTTACTACGAGCAGTACTTC. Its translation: CAIAGQGYYEQYF.

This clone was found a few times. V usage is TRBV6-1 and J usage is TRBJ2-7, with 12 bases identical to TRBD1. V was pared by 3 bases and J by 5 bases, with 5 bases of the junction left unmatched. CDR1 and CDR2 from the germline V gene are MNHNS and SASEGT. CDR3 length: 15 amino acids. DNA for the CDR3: TGTGCCAGCAGTGACCTCGGGACAGGGGGCCACGAGCAGTACTTC. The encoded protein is CASSDLGTGGHEQYF.

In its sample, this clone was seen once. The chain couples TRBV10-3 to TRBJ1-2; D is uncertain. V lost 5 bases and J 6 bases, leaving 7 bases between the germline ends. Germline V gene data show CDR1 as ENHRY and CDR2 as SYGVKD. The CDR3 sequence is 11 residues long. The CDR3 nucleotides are TGTGCCATCAGTAAGGAGGATGGCTACACCTTC. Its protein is CAISKEDGYTF.

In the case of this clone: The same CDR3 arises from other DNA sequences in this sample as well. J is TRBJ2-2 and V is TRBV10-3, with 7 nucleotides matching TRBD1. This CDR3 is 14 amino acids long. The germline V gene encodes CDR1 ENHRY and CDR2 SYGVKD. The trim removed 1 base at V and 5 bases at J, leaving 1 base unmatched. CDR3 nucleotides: TGTGCCATCAGTGAGTGGGACAGTACCGGGGAGCTGTTTTTT. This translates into CAISEWDSTGELFF.

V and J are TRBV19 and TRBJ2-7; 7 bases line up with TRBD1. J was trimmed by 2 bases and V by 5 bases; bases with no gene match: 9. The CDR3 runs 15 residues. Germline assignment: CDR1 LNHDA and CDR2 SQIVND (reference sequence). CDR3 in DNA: TGTGCCAGTAGTCCGGTATCGACAGGGACCTACGAGCAGTACTTC. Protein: CASSPVSTGTYEQYF.

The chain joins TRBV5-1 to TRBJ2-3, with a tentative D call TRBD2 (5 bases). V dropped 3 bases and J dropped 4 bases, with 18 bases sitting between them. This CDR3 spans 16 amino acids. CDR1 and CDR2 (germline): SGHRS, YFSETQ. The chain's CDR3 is CASSSTGSSMADTQYF. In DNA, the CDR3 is TGCGCCAGCAGCTCGACCGGTTCTAGCATGGCAGATACGCAGTATTTT. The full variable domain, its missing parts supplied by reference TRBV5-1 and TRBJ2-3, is KAGVTQTPRYLIKTRGQQVTLSCSPISGHRSVSWYQQTPGQGLQFLFEYFSETQRNKGNFPGRFSGRQFSNSRSEMNVSTLELGDSALYLCASSSTGSSMADTQYFGPGTRLTVL.

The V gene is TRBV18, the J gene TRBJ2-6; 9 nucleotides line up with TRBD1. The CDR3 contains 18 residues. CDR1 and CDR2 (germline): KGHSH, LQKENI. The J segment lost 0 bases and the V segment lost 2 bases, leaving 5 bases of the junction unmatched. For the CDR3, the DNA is TGTGCCAGCTCACCAAGAGGACAGGGGAGCTCTGGGGCCAACGTCCTGACTTTC. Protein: CASSPRGQGSSGANVLTF.

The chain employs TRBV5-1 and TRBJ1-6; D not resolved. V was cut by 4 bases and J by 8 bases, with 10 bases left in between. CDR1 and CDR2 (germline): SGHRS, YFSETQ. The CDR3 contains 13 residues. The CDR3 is CASSPVFDSPLHF. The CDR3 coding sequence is TGCGCCAGCAGCCCGGTCTTTGATTCACCCCTCCACTTT.

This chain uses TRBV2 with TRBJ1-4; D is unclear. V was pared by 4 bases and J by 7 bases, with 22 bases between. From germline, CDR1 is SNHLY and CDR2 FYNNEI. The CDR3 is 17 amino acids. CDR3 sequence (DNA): TGTGCCAGCAGTGGAGGAGGTGCCATTTCTGTGGGTGAAAAACTGTTTTTT. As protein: CASSGGGAISVGEKLFF.

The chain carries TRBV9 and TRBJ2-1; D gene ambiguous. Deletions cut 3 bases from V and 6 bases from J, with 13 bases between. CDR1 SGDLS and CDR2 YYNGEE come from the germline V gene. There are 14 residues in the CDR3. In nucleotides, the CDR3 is TGTGCCAGCAGCGAGCCCCCAGACTCCAATGAGCAGTTCTTC. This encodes CASSEPPDSNEQFF.

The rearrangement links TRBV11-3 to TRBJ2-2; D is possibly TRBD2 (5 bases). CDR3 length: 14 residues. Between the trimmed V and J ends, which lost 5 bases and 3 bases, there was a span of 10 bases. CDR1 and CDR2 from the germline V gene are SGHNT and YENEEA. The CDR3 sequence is CASSIGLYTGELFF. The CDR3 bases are TGTGCCAGCAGCATTGGACTCTACACCGGGGAGCTGTTTTTT.

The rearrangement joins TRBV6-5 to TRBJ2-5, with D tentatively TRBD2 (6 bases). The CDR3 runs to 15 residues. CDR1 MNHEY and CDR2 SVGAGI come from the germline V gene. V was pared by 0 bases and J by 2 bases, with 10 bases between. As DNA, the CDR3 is TGTGCCAGCAGTTACTCGGTGGAGGGTCAAGAGACCCAGTACTTC. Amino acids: CASSYSVEGQETQYF.

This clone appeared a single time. Here the CDR3 reads CASRFDRARSSGNTIYF. The CDR3 nucleotides read TGTGCCAGCAGGTTCGACAGGGCCCGAAGCTCTGGAAACACCATATATTTT. The chain couples TRBV2 to TRBJ1-3, with 7 positions matching TRBD1. The germline V gene has CDR1 SNHLY and CDR2 FYNNEI. After removal of 6 bases from V and 0 bases from J, the junction contained 11 bases not matched to a gene. The CDR3 covers 17 residues.

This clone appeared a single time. CDR3 residues: CASTQWLETQYF. CDR3 bases: TGTGCCAGCACCCAGTGGTTAGAGACCCAGTACTTC. The chain uses TRBV6-5 and TRBJ2-5, with unresolved D. This CDR3 is 12 amino acids long. Germline V lookup: CDR1 MNHEY, CDR2 SVGAGI. V lost 7 bases and J lost 4, with 10 bases in between.

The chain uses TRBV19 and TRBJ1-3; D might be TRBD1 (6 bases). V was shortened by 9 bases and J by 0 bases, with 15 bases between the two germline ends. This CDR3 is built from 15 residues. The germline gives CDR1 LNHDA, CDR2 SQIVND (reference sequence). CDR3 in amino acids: CASGRQAFSGNTIYF. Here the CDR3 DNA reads TGTGCCAGCGGCAGACAGGCATTCTCTGGAAACACCATATATTTT.

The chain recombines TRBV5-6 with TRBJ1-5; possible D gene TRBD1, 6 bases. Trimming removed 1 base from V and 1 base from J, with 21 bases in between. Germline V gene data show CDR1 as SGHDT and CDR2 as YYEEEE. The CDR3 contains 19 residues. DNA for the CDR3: TGTGCCAGCAGCTTGAAGGAATGGTCCCGGGGGGCGAGCAATCAGCCCCAGCATTTT. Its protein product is CASSLKEWSRGASNQPQHF.

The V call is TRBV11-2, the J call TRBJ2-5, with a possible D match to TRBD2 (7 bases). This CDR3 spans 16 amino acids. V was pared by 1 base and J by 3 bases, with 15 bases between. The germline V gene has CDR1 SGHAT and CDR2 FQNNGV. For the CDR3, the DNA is TGTGCCAGCAGCTTAGCATGGCGGGGGCTGGAAGAGACCCAGTACTTC. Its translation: CASSLAWRGLEETQYF.